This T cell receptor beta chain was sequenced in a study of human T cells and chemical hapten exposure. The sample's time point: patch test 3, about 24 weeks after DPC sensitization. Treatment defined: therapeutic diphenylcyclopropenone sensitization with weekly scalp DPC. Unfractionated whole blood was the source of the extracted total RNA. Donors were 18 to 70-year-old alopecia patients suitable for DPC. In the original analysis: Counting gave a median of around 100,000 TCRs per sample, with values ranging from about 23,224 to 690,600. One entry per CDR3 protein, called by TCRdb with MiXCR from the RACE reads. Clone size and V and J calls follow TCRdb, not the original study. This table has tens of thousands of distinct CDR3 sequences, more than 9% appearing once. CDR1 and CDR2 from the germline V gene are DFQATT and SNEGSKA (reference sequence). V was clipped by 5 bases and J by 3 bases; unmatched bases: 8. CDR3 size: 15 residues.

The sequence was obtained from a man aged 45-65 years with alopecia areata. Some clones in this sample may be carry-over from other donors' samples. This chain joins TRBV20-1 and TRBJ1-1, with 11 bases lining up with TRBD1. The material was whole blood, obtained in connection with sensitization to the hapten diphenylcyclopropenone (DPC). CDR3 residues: CSARDRGKGYTEAFF. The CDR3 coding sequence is TGCAGTGCTCGGGACAGGGGGAAGGGGTACACTGAAGCTTTCTTT.